The clone carrying this T cell receptor beta chain has at least ten counts. The data were obtained in a study of tumor-infiltrating lymphocytes in oesophageal squamous cell carcinoma. V was clipped by 2 bases and J by 5 bases, with 9 bases between them. CDR3 length: 13 residues. The germline gives CDR1 MNHEY, CDR2 SMNVEV (reference sequence). MiXCR, run by TCRdb on the PCR reads, gives a single entry per CDR3 protein. The sample carries more than 10,000 distinct CDR3 sequences, over 50% recorded once. This sequence originates from a female donor with esophageal squamous cell carcinoma. The material sequenced was esophageal tumor tissue. This sequence joins TRBV27 and TRBJ1-1; D ambiguous. CDR3 loop: CASSLRSETEAFF. In DNA, the CDR3 is TGTGCCAGCAGTTTACGATCAGAAACTGAAGCTTTCTTT.